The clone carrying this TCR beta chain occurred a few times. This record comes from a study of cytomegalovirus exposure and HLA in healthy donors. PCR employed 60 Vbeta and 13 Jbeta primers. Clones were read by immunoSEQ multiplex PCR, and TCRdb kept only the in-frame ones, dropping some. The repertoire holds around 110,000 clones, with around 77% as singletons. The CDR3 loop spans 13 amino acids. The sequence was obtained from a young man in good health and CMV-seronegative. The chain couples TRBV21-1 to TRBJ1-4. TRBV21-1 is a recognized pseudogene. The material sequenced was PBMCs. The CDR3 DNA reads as TGTGCCACCCCCCGGGACCGGCGGGGAAAACTGTTTTTT. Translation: CATPRDRRGKLFF.